This T cell receptor beta chain was found in a study of T cells in Graves' hyperthyroidism and ophthalmopathy. At the level of the study: Pretreatment peripheral blood was obtained at initial diagnosis.

Authors of the study amplified TCR beta CDR3 regions from RNA transcripts. HTBI primers were the set used in a first-round RT-PCR of the TCR CDR3. TCRdb passed the multiplex PCR reads through MiXCR, listing each CDR3 protein once. This table has approximately 600,000 distinct CDR3 sequences, 20% to 25% appearing once. As regards this clonotype: Its antigen is undetermined.

Disease duration was under 3 months in the ophthalmopathy patients, who also had a Clinical Activity Score of at least 3 and a NOSPECS grade of at least 4. Germline CDR1 reads GTSNPN; CDR2 reads SVGIG (reference sequence). V was clipped by 0 bases and J by 4 bases, with 13 bases between them. The CDR3 is 15 amino acids. Broader study findings: Most expanded thyroid clonotypes above 0.001 also appeared in blood. From stable hyperthyroidism, ophthalmopathy was separated by a 13 V-J model.

The chain uses TRBV30 and TRBJ2-1; D perhaps matches TRBD2 (6 bases). The source material was blood. The TCR originated in a man aged 25-45 years with Graves' ophthalmopathy. This chain's CDR3 is CAWSVGLASYNEQFF. CDR3 in DNA: TGTGCCTGGAGTGTAGGTCTAGCGTCTTACAATGAGCAGTTCTTC.